Below, 19 T cell receptor beta chains from the same sample are listed, as sequenced in a study of CD8 T cells in ankylosing spondylitis. Regarding the study as a whole: It appeared that ankylosing spondylitis blood was characterized by a TCR beta motif of eight highly homologous variants.

MiXCR, applied by TCRdb to the 5' RACE reads, yields one record per CDR3 protein. The profile shows about 540,000 distinct CDR3 sequences, roughly 13% of them singletons. For these TCRs, the target antigens are not known. Sequenced: blood, either unsorted or a sorted T cell fraction (not recorded which). The origin of the receptors is a male donor with ankylosing spondylitis.

This clonotype was seen more than once but under ten times. This chain links TRBV20-1 with TRBJ1-6, with D unclear. The CDR3 consists of 14 residues. With 1 base removed from V and 5 bases from J, the gap between germline ends came to 9 bases. The germline gives CDR1 DFQATT, CDR2 SNEGSKA (reference sequence). The CDR3 nucleotides are TGCAGTGCTAGAGTTCGCCAGAATAATTCACCCCTCCACTTT. The encoded protein is CSARVRQNNSPLHF.

The chain uses TRBV5-1 and TRBJ2-7; 7 bases match TRBD1. Trimming took 5 bases from V and 5 from J; bases not matched to a gene: 7. Germline CDR1 and CDR2: SGHRS and YFSETQ. This CDR3 has 13 residues. The CDR3 protein is CASRQGELNEQYF. As DNA, the CDR3 is TGCGCCAGCAGGCAGGGGGAGCTGAACGAGCAGTACTTC.

This chain uses TRBV6-4 with TRBJ2-3; 7 nucleotides match TRBD2. Unmatched junction bases numbered 7, after V lost 4 bases and J lost 6 bases. Germline V gives CDR1 MRHNA, CDR2 SNTAGT. The CDR3 covers 14 residues. The CDR3 protein is CASSVGRARDTQYF. The CDR3 nucleotides are TGTGCCAGCAGTGTTGGGAGGGCCCGCGATACGCAGTATTTT.

V gene TRBV12-3 or TRBV12-4 combines with J gene TRBJ1-1, with a tentative D call TRBD1 (6 bases). V lost 7 bases to trimming and J lost 4 bases, with 16 bases between them. The CDR3 is 14 amino acids. CDR3 protein: CASKTYRRGTEAFF. The CDR3 region has the DNA TGTGCCAGCAAAACATACCGCAGGGGCACTGAAGCTTTCTTT.

This chain links TRBV2 with TRBJ2-1, with 7 nucleotides matching TRBD2. The germline CDR1 and CDR2 sequences are SNHLY and FYNNEI. V trimming: 5 bases; J trimming: 8 bases; junction bases outside the gene matches: 6. This CDR3 region has 13 residues. In nucleotides, the CDR3 is TGTGCCAGCAGTAGGCGGGAGTATGATGAGCAGTTCTTC. The encoded protein is CASSRREYDEQFF.

The rearrangement links TRBV12-3 or TRBV12-4 to TRBJ1-1; D is ambiguous. Trimming cost V 7 bases and J 5 bases, with 17 bases left between them. The CDR3 sequence is 14 residues long. CDR3 nucleotide sequence: TGTGCCAGCAACCTACACGGAGGAGGTACTGAAGCTTTCTTT. It translates to CASNLHGGGTEAFF.

In DNA form, the CDR3 reads TGTGCCCCCGGGAAGGCGGGCTACTCCTACAATGAGCAGTTCTTC. Residues: CAPGKAGYSYNEQFF. This chain connects TRBV6-2 or TRBV6-3 to TRBJ2-1, with D maybe TRBD2 (5 bases). V lost 11 bases, J lost 0 bases, and 17 bases lay in between. The CDR3 contains 15 residues. Germline V gene sequence: CDR1 MNHEY, CDR2 SVGEGT.

The genes are TRBV5-1 and TRBJ1-1, with D possibly being TRBD1 (5 bases). CDR3 length: 13 residues. V lost 7 bases and J lost 1, with 11 bases in between. Germline values: CDR1 SGHRS, CDR2 YFSETQ. DNA for the CDR3: TGCGCCAGCGCGGTGACAGCGAACACTGAAGCTTTCTTT. Protein sequence: CASAVTANTEAFF.

The genes are TRBV7-8 and TRBJ2-7, with 8 bases aligning to TRBD2. The CDR3 contains 15 residues. V lost 7 bases to trimming and J lost 7 bases; unmatched junction nucleotides: 15. CDR1 is SGHVS and CDR2 is FQNEAQ in the germline V gene. The CDR3 protein is CASTPEPGGSWEQYF. CDR3 bases: TGTGCCAGCACACCTGAACCGGGAGGGTCGTGGGAGCAGTACTTC.

The sample holds a few counts of this clonotype. The chain joins TRBV6-1 to TRBJ2-7; D gene uncertain. The V gene's germline CDR1 is MNHNS and CDR2 SASEGT. The CDR3 contains 14 residues. V was pared by 2 bases and J by 8 bases, with 16 bases between. The CDR3: CASSEPLAVEKQYV. The DNA for the CDR3 is TGTGCCAGCAGTGAACCATTGGCCGTCGAGAAGCAGTACGTC.

The table lists this clonotype with many counts. The V call is TRBV5-1, the J call TRBJ2-5, with 7 bases lining up with TRBD1. V was pared by 3 bases and J by 2 bases, with 4 bases of the junction left unmatched. CDR1 is SGHRS and CDR2 is YFSETQ in the germline V gene. The CDR3 length is 14 residues. CDR3: CASSWGQSQETQYF. CDR3 DNA: TGCGCCAGCAGCTGGGGACAGTCACAAGAGACCCAGTACTTC.

The V call is TRBV10-3, the J call TRBJ2-1; TRBD1 matches 11 bases. The germline CDR1 and CDR2 sequences are ENHRY and SYGVKD. The CDR3 has 14 amino acids. With 10 bases clipped from V and 4 bases from J, the junction kept 6 bases outside the gene matches. The CDR3 loop is CATNRDRGYNEQFF. CDR3 DNA sequence: TGTGCCACGAACCGGGACAGGGGGTACAATGAGCAGTTCTTC.

This clonotype has a count of ten or more. The chain couples TRBV5-1 to TRBJ2-1; 10 nucleotides match TRBD2. Germline CDR1 is SGHRS and CDR2 is YFSETQ. The CDR3 totals 15 residues. Trimming at V came to 2 bases and at J to 4 bases, leaving 3 bases not matched to a gene. This CDR3 reads CASSFSSGGYNEQFF. CDR3 coding DNA: TGCGCCAGCAGCTTCTCTAGCGGGGGTTACAATGAGCAGTTCTTC.

This chain links TRBV2 with TRBJ2-1, with D possibly TRBD2 on 5 matching bases. Germline loops: CDR1 SNHLY, CDR2 FYNNEI. This CDR3 region has 11 residues. Between the trimmed V and J ends, which lost 7 bases and 8 bases, there was a span of 9 bases. DNA for the CDR3: TGTGCCAGCAACTACGGGGATGAGCAGTTCTTC. Its translation: CASNYGDEQFF.

The CDR3 region is CSATPTSGSGDTQYF. CDR3 nucleotides: TGCAGTGCTACCCCGACTAGCGGGAGCGGGGATACGCAGTATTTT. This sequence joins TRBV20-1 and TRBJ2-3; 12 nucleotides line up with TRBD2. Germline V gene data show CDR1 as DFQATT and CDR2 as SNEGSKA (reference sequence). The V gene end was trimmed by 4 bases and the J gene end by 6 bases; junction bases not matched to a gene: 8. The CDR3 has 15 residues.

The sample holds a few counts of this clonotype. The genes are TRBV11-2 and TRBJ1-2; the match to TRBD1 covers 7 bases. This CDR3 is 13 amino acids long. Trimming cost V 5 bases and J 8 bases; bases outside gene matches: 8. Germline V gene sequence: CDR1 SGHAT, CDR2 FQNNGV. The CDR3 spells CASSPDRDRGYTF. CDR3 nucleotides: TGTGCCAGCAGCCCTGACAGGGATCGGGGCTACACCTTC. The complete variable domain, with remaining parts taken from reference TRBV11-2 and TRBJ1-2, reads EAGVAQSPRYKIIEKRQSVAFWCNPISGHATLYWYQQILGQGPKLLIQFQNNGVVDDSQLPKDRFSAERLKGVDSTLKIQPAKLEDSAVYLCASSPDRDRGYTFGSGTRLTVV.

This clonotype was found a few times. The chain recombines TRBV2 with TRBJ2-1; no reliable D call. There are 14 residues in the CDR3. CDR1 SNHLY and CDR2 FYNNEI come from the germline V gene. CDR3 bases: TGTGCTCCAGCAGCTAGAGTAGTGGGCAATGAGCAGTTCTTC. Translation: CAPAARVVGNEQFF.

This clonotype occurred a few times. The chain carries TRBV7-2 and TRBJ2-5, with a possible D match to TRBD1 (5 bases). CDR3 size: 15 residues. The germline gives CDR1 SGHTA, CDR2 FQGNSA. V was pared by 1 base and J by 0 bases, with 9 bases between. For the CDR3, the DNA is TGTGCCAGCAGCTTAGGTGGGGCGAACCAAGAGACCCAGTACTTC. Translating gives CASSLGGANQETQYF. Looking up the rest from reference TRBV7-2 and TRBJ2-5 gives the full variable domain: GAGVSQSPSNKVTEKGKDVELRCDPISGHTALYWYRQSLGQGLEFLIYFQGNSAPDKSGLPSDRFSAERTGGSVSTLTIQRTQQEDSAVYLCASSLGGANQETQYFGPGTRLLVL.

This clonotype was picked up many times. The chain links TRBV12-3 or TRBV12-4 to TRBJ1-1; D is possibly TRBD1 (6 bases). CDR3 length equals 17 residues. V was cut by 5 bases and J by 5 bases, with 24 bases left in between. In DNA, the CDR3 is TGTGCCAGCAGTGGAGCCCCTGCTACAGGGATAGGAACTGAAGCTTTCTTT. Residues: CASSGAPATGIGTEAFF.